This T cell receptor (beta chain) came from a study of cytomegalovirus exposure and HLA in healthy donors (TCRdb year 2017). For context, the study as a whole: According to a later analysis, one platform produced both the 110 or so validation repertoires and the 620 or so repertoires of the first cohort. High-throughput TCR immunosequencing, statistical association of individual TCRs with disease status, and machine learning were combined to predict cytomegalovirus infection status. Besides the first cohort of 500 to 700 subjects, a separate validation cohort made up of 120 different subjects was used. The study was designed to test whether signatures of past pathogen exposure could be identified by cataloging public T cell receptors.

Regarding this clone: What antigen it recognizes has not been identified. No much larger clone exists at a distance of one base, and base qualities are not known.

Overall study outcomes, separate from this receptor: A later analysis lacked HLA typing for the validation cohort, so it scored co-occurrence in that cohort across all 110 or so repertoires. Across donors, most TCR sequences were observed very rarely, whereas some public TCRs were present in many individuals. In vitro tests confirmed that a few of the cytomegalovirus-associated TCR beta chains recognize cytomegalovirus antigens. In a later analysis, TCRs clustered in the first cohort were found to also tend to co-occur in the approximately 110 validation repertoires, with about 93% of cluster scores above 0. A total of about 180 TCR beta chains were listed by the study as associated with cytomegalovirus. According to the authors, the approach could potentially be generalized to other disease states and immunological phenotypes. Cytomegalovirus status was reported to be diagnosed by the classifier with high specificity and sensitivity in both the original and validation cohorts.

Donors formed part of the validation cohort, which comprised 120 subjects and was distinct from the first cohort of under 850 subjects. Libraries were made using the immunoSEQ multiplex PCR assay. In the authors' own workflow: To diagnose cytomegalovirus status from the catalog of TCR beta chain sequences, a statistical classification framework was built. The immuneACCESS repertoire file appears here via TCRdb, limited to in-frame rearrangements. These files lack a portion of the clones; in checked studies, under half of the deficit traces to unresolved V genes, and the cause of the others is not known. The V and J calls and clone size were taken over from that table, and D and trimming were inferred from the DNA. Within this sample are tens of thousands of clones, with around 97% of them counted one time only. The ten top clones hold about 2.4% of the sample. There are 16 amino acids in the CDR3, from cysteine to phenylalanine inclusive. CDR3 DNA is the only sequence kept; it has 48 bases, read in frame from the first base. Trimming takes 2 bases off V and 0 bases off J; junction bases not matched to a gene: 3. The germline V gene supplies CDR1 LGHNA and CDR2 YNFKEQ.

The receptor chain draws on TRBV4-2 and TRBJ2-3; 9 nucleotides in the junction match TRBD2. Sequenced material: PBMCs. The receptor was isolated from a man younger than 35 in good health and CMV-seronegative. Here is the DNA: TGTGCCAGCAGCCAACGTACTAGCGGGAGCACAGATACGCAGTATTTT. This encodes CASSQRTSGSTDTQYF.